Reported below is one T cell receptor beta chain. The entry originates in a study of blood T cells in healthy people across ages. Next came a second PCR, run for about 7 to 12 cycles, which used a sample-barcoded 5' primer along with a J-beta primer mix. One entry per CDR3 protein results from TCRdb running MiXCR on the 5' RACE reads. The sample consists of about 580,000 distinct CDR3 sequences, under 55% of them appearing once. The CDR3 runs 14 residues. Germline V lookup: CDR1 DFQATT, CDR2 SNEGSKA (reference sequence). Trimming shortened V by 5 bases and J by 8 bases, and 21 bases separated the two germline ends.

Sample: blood. This TCR was recovered from an older man in good health. V usage is TRBV20-1 and J usage is TRBJ1-2; maybe TRBD1 (6 bases). CDR3 DNA: TGCAGTGCTTCGACAAGACCAGGGGAAGGCGGCTACACCTTC. Its protein product is CSASTRPGEGGYTF.